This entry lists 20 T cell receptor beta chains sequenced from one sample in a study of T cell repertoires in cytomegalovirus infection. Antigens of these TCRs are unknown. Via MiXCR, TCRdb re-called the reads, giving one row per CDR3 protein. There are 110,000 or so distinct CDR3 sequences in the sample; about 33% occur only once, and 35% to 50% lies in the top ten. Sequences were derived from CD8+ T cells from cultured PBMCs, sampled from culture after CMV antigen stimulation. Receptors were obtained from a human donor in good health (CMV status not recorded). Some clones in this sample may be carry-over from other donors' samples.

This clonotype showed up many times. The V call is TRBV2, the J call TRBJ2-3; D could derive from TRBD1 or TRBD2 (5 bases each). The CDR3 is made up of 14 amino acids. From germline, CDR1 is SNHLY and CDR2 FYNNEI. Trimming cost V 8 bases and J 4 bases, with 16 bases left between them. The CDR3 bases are TGTGCCAGCGGATCCGGGACGCCACCAGATACGCAGTATTTT. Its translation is CASGSGTPPDTQYF.

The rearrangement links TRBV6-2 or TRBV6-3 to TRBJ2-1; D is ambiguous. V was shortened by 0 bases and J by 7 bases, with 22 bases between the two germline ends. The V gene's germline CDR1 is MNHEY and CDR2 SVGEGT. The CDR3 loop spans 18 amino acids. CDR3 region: CASSYSTVPPVNLNEQFF. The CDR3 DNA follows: TGTGCCAGCAGTTACTCCACAGTGCCCCCTGTGAACTTGAATGAGCAGTTCTTC.

The CDR3 DNA is TGTGCCAGCAGTTACGGAGCAGGGCTCCAAGAGACCCAGTACTTC. Amino acids: CASSYGAGLQETQYF. The chain carries TRBV6-6 and TRBJ2-5; TRBD1 is a possible D gene (5 bases). CDR3 size: 15 residues. Germline V gives CDR1 MNHNY, CDR2 SVGAGI (reference sequence). V was cut by 2 bases and J by 1 base, with 11 bases left in between.

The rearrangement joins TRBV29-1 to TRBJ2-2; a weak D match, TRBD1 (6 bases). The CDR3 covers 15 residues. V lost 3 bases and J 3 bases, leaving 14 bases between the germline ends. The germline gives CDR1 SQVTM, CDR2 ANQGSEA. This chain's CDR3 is CSVEWTDSDTGELFF. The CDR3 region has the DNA TGCAGCGTTGAGTGGACAGATTCGGACACCGGGGAGCTGTTTTTT.

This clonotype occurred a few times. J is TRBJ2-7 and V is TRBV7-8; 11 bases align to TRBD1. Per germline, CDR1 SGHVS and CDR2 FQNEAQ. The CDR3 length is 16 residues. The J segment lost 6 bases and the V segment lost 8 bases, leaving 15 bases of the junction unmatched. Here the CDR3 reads CASCPYSGTGGGEQYF. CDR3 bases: TGTGCCAGCTGCCCATACTCCGGGACAGGGGGAGGCGAGCAGTACTTC.

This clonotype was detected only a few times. DNA for the CDR3: TGTGCCAGCACCGGGGGACAGACCATCTACGAGCAGTACTTC. Translating it yields CASTGGQTIYEQYF. The J gene is TRBJ2-7, the V gene TRBV7-6; weak D call: TRBD1 (7 bases). V was shortened by 7 bases and J by 3 bases, with 16 bases between the two germline ends. The germline CDR1 and CDR2 sequences are SGHVS and FNYEAQ. The CDR3 has 14 residues.

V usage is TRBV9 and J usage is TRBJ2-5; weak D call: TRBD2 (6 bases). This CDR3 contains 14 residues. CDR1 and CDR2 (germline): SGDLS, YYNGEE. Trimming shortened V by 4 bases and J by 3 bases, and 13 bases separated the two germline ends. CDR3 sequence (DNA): TGTGCCAGCAGCCCTATCGGCGGGGAAGAGACCCAGTACTTC. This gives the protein CASSPIGGEETQYF.

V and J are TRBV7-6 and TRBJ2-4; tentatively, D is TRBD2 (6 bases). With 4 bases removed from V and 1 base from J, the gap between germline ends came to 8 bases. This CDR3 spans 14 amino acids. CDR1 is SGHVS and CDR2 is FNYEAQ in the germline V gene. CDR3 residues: CASSSGSAKNIQYF. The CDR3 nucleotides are TGTGCCAGCAGCTCCGGGAGCGCCAAAAACATTCAGTACTTC.

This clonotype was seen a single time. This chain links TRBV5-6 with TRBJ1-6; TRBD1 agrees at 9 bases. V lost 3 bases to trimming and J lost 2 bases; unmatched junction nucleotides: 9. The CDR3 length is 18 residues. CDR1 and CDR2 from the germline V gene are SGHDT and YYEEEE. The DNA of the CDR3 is TGTGCCAGCAGCTCCGGGACAGGGTTCTTCGCCTATAATTCACCCCTCCACTTT. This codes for CASSSGTGFFAYNSPLHF. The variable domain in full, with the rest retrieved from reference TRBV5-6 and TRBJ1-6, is DAGVTQSPTHLIKTRGQQVTLRCSPKSGHDTVSWYQQALGQGPQFIFQYYEEEERQRGNFPDRFSGHQFPNYSSELNVNALLLGDSALYLCASSSGTGFFAYNSPLHFGNGTRLTVT.

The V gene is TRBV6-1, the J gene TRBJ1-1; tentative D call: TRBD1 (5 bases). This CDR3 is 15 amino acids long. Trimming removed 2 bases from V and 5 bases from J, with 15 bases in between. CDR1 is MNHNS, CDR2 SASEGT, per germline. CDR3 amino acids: CASSESPGAGTEAFF. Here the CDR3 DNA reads TGTGCCAGCAGTGAATCACCCGGGGCGGGGACTGAAGCTTTCTTT.

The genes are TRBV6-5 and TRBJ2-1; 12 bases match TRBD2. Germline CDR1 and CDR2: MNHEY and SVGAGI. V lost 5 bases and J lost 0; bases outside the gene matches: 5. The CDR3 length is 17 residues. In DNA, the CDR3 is TGTGCCAGCAGTCGGACTAGCGGGGAACGCTCCTACAATGAGCAGTTCTTC. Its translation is CASSRTSGERSYNEQFF.

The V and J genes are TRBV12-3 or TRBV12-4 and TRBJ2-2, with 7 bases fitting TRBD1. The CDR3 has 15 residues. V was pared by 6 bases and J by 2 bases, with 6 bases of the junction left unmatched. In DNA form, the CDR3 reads TGTGCCAGCAGCCGGGACAGCCGAAACACCGGGGAGCTGTTTTTT. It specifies CASSRDSRNTGELFF.

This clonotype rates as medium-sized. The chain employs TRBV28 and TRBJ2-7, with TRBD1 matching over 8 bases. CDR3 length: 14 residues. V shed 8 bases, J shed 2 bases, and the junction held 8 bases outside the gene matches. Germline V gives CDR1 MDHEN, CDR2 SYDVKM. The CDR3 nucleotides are TGTGCCAGCCAGGAACGGACAGGGACCTACGAGCAGTACTTC. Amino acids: CASQERTGTYEQYF.

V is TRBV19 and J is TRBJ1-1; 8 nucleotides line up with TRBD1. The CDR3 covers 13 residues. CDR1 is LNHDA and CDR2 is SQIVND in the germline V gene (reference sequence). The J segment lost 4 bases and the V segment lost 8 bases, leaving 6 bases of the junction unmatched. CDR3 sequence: CASALQGVTEAFF. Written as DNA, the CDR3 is TGTGCCAGTGCATTACAGGGGGTCACTGAAGCTTTCTTT.

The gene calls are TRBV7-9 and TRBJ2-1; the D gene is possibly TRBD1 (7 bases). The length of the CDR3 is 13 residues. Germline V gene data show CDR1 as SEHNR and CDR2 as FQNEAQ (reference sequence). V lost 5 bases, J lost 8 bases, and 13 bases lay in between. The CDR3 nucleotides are TGTGCCAGCAGCGCGGGACAGTGGGATGAGCAGTTCTTC. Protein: CASSAGQWDEQFF.

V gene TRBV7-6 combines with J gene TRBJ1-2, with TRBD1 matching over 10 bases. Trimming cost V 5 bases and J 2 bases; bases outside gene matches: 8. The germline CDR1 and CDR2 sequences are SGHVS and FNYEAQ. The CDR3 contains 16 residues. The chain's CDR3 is CASSATDRGRNYGYTF. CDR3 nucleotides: TGTGCCAGCAGCGCCACGGACAGGGGGAGGAACTATGGCTACACCTTC. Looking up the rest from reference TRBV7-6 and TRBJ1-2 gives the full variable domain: GAGVSQSPRYKVTKRGQDVALRCDPISGHVSLYWYRQALGQGPEFLTYFNYEAQQDKSGLPNDRFSAERPEGSISTLTIQRTEQRDSAMYRCASSATDRGRNYGYTFGSGTRLTVV.

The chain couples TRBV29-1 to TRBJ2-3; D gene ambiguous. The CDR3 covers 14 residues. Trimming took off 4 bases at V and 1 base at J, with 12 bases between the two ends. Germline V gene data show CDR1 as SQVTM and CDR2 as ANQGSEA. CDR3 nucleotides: TGCAGCGTTGTGCGCGGCCGAGGCACAGATACGCAGTATTTT. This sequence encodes CSVVRGRGTDTQYF.

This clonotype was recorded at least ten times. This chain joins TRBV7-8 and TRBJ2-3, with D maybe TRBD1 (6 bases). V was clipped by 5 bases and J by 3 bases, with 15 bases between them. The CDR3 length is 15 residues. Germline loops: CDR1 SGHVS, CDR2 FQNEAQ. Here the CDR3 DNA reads TGTGCCAGCAGCGCACAGGGCGGGTCGACAGATACGCAGTATTTT. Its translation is CASSAQGGSTDTQYF. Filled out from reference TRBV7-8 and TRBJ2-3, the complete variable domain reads GAGVSQSPRYKVAKRGQDVALRCDPISGHVSLFWYQQALGQGPEFLTYFQNEAQLDKSGLPSDRFFAERPEGSVSTLKIQRTQQEDSAVYLCASSAQGGSTDTQYFGPGTRLTVL.

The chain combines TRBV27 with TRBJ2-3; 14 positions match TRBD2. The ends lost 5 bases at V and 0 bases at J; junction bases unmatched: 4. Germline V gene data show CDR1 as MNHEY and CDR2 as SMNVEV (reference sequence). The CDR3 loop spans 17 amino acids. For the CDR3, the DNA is TGTGCCAGCAGTCGGACTAGCGGGGGGTCGAGCACAGATACGCAGTATTTT. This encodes CASSRTSGGSSTDTQYF.

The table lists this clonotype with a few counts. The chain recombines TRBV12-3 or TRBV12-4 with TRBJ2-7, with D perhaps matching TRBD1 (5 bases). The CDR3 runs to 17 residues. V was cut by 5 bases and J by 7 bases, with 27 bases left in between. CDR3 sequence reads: CASSPPSRQLGNSEQYF. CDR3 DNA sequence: TGTGCCAGCAGTCCACCATCACGACAGTTGGGCAATTCGGAGCAGTACTTC.